Below are 13 T cell receptor beta chains sequenced from a single sample in a study of cytotoxic CD8 clonotypes in ibrutinib-treated CLL (dated by TCRdb to the early 2020s). The time point label, read with the paper, signifies: roughly 2 years on ibrutinib. The receptor library was made with the immunoSEQ multiplex PCR assay. Here the immuneACCESS table is served through TCRdb, limited to in-frame sequences with V and J called. Missing clones are a known gap in these copies; in checked studies unresolved V genes cover under half, and the rest lacks a known reason. Here the sample has roughly 180,000 clones; about 72% occur a single time. 10% to 15% of the sample comes from the top ten. Sequencing used PBMCs, obtained after 24 months of ibrutinib treatment. These receptors were obtained from a human donor with chronic lymphocytic leukemia.

The V gene is TRBV27, the J gene TRBJ2-1, with D maybe TRBD1 (5 bases). CDR1 and CDR2 (germline): MNHEY, SMNVEV (reference sequence). This CDR3 spans 14 amino acids. V dropped 6 bases and J dropped 4 bases, with 13 bases sitting between them. The CDR3 DNA reads TGTGCCAGCAGCACTTCGGACACTTACAATGAGCAGTTCTTC. This sequence encodes CASSTSDTYNEQFF.

The CDR3 loop is CASSPPGAPYGYTF. DNA of the CDR3: TGTGCCAGCAGCCCGCCGGGGGCCCCCTATGGCTACACCTTC. This chain joins TRBV27 and TRBJ1-2; perhaps TRBD1 as D (6 bases). The CDR3 sequence is 14 residues long. Germline V gene lookup returns CDR1 MNHEY and CDR2 SMNVEV (reference sequence). The ends were cut back, 6 bases at V and 4 bases at J, with 15 bases in the middle.

The chain combines TRBV7-8 with TRBJ2-5, with TRBD2 matching over 9 bases. From germline, CDR1 is SGHVS and CDR2 FQNEAQ. The J segment lost 2 bases and the V segment lost 0 bases, leaving 10 bases of the junction unmatched. The CDR3 length is 18 residues. The CDR3 sequence is CASSLARFRGRVQETQYF. The CDR3 region has the DNA TGTGCCAGCAGCTTAGCTCGTTTCCGCGGGAGGGTTCAAGAGACCCAGTACTTC.

In its sample, this clone was seen a few times. The genes are TRBV7-3 and TRBJ2-1; 11 bases line up with TRBD2. Germline assignment: CDR1 SGHTA and CDR2 FQGTGA. This CDR3 region has 15 residues. V was pared by 3 bases and J by 6 bases, with 4 bases of the junction left unmatched. CDR3 loop: CASSLGTSGSNEQFF. CDR3 bases: TGTGCCAGCAGCTTGGGGACTAGCGGCTCCAATGAGCAGTTCTTC.

The CDR3: CSVGTGRPDTQYF. The CDR3 DNA reads as TGCAGCGTTGGGACAGGGCGCCCAGATACGCAGTATTTT. The V and J genes are TRBV29-1 and TRBJ2-3, with 8 bases lining up with TRBD1. There are 13 residues in the CDR3. V trimming: 4 bases; J trimming: 4 bases; junction bases outside the gene matches: 4. Looked up from germline, CDR1 is SQVTM and CDR2 is ANQGSEA.

This clone was counted a few times. The chain has TRBV7-3 and TRBJ2-3; 7 bases line up with TRBD2. Germline V gene lookup returns CDR1 SGHTA and CDR2 FQGTGA. Trimming removed 9 bases from V and 0 bases from J; junction bases left unmatched: 6. There are 14 residues in the CDR3. The CDR3 DNA follows: TGTGCCAGTAAGCGGGATTCCAGCACAGATACGCAGTATTTT. Amino acids: CASKRDSSTDTQYF.

The chain combines TRBV5-1 with TRBJ1-1; TRBD1 might be the D (6 bases). The CDR3 is 13 residues long. V was clipped by 0 bases and J by 4 bases, with 7 bases between them. Germline V gene lookup returns CDR1 SGHRS and CDR2 YFSETQ. The CDR3 spells CASSLDRATEAFF. The CDR3 DNA reads TGCGCCAGCAGCTTGGACAGGGCCACTGAAGCTTTCTTT.

The chain recombines TRBV7-9 with TRBJ2-7; D is ambiguous. Germline CDR1 SEHNR, CDR2 FQNEAQ (reference sequence). V lost 1 base and J 3 bases, leaving 7 bases between the germline ends. This CDR3 contains 13 residues. CDR3 nucleotides: TGTGCCAGCAGCTTAGTTGGATTCTACGAGCAGTACTTC. This translates into CASSLVGFYEQYF.

This clone appeared once. This chain uses TRBV4-3 with TRBJ2-3; TRBD2 agrees at 11 bases. CDR1 and CDR2 from the germline V gene are LGHNA and YSLEER. Losses at the gene ends were 1 base for V and 6 bases for J; bases not matched to a gene: 6. The CDR3 is 16 amino acids. The chain's CDR3 is CASSQGLAGTPDTQYF. The DNA for the CDR3 is TGCGCCAGCAGCCAAGGACTAGCGGGAACCCCGGATACGCAGTATTTT.

This chain links TRBV4-3 with TRBJ2-1, with D maybe TRBD1 (6 bases). Germline assignment: CDR1 LGHNA and CDR2 YSLEER. The CDR3 runs to 17 residues. V was trimmed by 1 base and J by 6 bases, leaving 19 bases between them. The CDR3 DNA follows: TGCGCCAGCAGCCAAGTAGGGGGAACCTTCCCGGCCAATGAGCAGTTCTTC. Translated, it gives CASSQVGGTFPANEQFF.

This clone occurred many times. This sequence joins TRBV5-4 and TRBJ2-1; the D is unclear. Germline V gives CDR1 SGHNT, CDR2 YYREEE (reference sequence). The CDR3 spans 13 residues. Between the trimmed V and J ends, which lost 2 bases and 9 bases, there was a span of 12 bases. CDR3 protein: CASSLDLIGEQFF. The CDR3 DNA sequence: TGTGCCAGCAGCTTAGATCTGATAGGTGAGCAGTTCTTC.

The gene calls are TRBV11-3 and TRBJ2-1; the D gene is possibly TRBD2 (5 bases). CDR1 is SGHNT and CDR2 is YENEEA in the germline V gene. The V gene lost 1 base and the J gene lost 8 bases, with 6 bases spanning the gap. The CDR3 runs to 12 residues. CDR3 nucleotide sequence: TGTGCCAGCAGCTTAGGGACTTATGAGCAGTTCTTC. This sequence encodes CASSLGTYEQFF.

CDR3 in amino acids: CAISDASGRYNEQFF. The CDR3 coding sequence is TGTGCCATCAGTGATGCTAGCGGCCGCTACAATGAGCAGTTCTTC. The chain joins TRBV10-3 to TRBJ2-1; 7 bases map to TRBD2. J lost 3 bases, V lost 3 bases, and 5 bases had no gene match. This CDR3 is 15 amino acids long. CDR1 is ENHRY, CDR2 SYGVKD, per germline.